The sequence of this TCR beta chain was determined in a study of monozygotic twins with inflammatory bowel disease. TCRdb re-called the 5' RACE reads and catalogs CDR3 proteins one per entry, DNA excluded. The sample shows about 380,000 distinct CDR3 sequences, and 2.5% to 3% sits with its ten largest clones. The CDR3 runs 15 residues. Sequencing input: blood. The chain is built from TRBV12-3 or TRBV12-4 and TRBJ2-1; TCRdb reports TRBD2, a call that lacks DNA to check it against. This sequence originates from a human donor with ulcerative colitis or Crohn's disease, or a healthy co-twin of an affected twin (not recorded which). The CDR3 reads CASSPYSGTPNEQFF.